This T cell receptor beta chain appears in the sequencing data of a study of shared clonotypes between healthy human individuals. Study-wide results and caveats: Specimens sampled were limited to blood, with tissue repertoires likely differing.

Assay: immunoSEQ multiplex PCR; the TCRdb copy retains only in-frame clones and omits some. The table has approximately 2.5 million clones, 93% seen once. Remarks on this clone: Antigen specificity is unknown.

The CDR3 loop spans 12 amino acids. V lost 0 bases and J lost 8, with 7 bases in between. The germline V gene encodes CDR1 MRHNA and CDR2 SNTAGT. This TCR was sampled from a man between 18 and 35 years old in good health. Some clones in this sample may be carry-over from other donors' samples. The sample taken for sequencing was naive CD4+ T cells from PBMCs. Specified subset: CD45RA+ positively selected. The rearrangement joins TRBV6-4 to TRBJ1-1; D gene unclear. CDR3 nucleotide sequence: TGTGCCAGCAGTGACTCTTACGGAGAAGCTTTCTTT. Protein sequence: CASSDSYGEAFF.